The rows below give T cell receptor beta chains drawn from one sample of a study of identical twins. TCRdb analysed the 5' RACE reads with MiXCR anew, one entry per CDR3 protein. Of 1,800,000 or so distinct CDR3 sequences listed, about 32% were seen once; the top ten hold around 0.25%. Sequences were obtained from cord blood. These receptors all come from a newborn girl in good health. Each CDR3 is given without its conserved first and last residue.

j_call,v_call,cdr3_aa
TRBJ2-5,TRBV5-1,ASSSTSLQETQY
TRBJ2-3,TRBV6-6,ASSYPPTPGTDTQY
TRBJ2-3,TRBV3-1,ASSSGTGKVTQY
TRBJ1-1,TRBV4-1,ASSQGPLGGSPEAF
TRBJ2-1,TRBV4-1,ASSQGRGGLNHNEQF
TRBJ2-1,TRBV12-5,ASGLVLAGGGNEQF
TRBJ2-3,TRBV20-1,SAGLAGLPDTQY
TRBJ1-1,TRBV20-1,SARSRTGYFTEAF
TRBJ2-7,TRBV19,ASSMGQDPYEQY
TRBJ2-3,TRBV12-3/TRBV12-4,ASSWGRVRSQY
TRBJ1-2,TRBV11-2,ASSLDPGTTLNYGYT
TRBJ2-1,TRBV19,ASSMSGGRAGNEQF
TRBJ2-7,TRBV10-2,ASSDQLYEQY
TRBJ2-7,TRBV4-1,ASSLAGGTGYEQY
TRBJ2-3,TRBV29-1,SVELAGFTDTQY
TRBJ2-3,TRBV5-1,ASSSRTLATDTQY
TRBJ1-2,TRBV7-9,ASNIGDYGYT